This T cell receptor beta chain appears in the sequencing data of a study of cytomegalovirus exposure and HLA in healthy donors. Study conclusions and caveats: Equally common other TCR beta chains were less clonally expanded than HLA-associated ones, a later analysis found.

A note on this clone: Its antigen is unknown.

This CDR3 is 15 amino acids long. The germline V gene encodes CDR1 SGHTA and CDR2 FQGNSA. V shed 1 base and J 0 bases; nucleotides not matched to a gene: 0. PCR employed 60 Vbeta and 13 Jbeta primers. Sequencing used immunoSEQ multiplex PCR; TCRdb keeps in-frame clones, though not all of them. The sample carries about 140,000 clones, 70% to 85% recorded once. The receptor comes from a man aged 30 to 45 in good health and CMV-seropositive. This chain links TRBV7-2 with TRBJ1-1; 9 bases are shared with TRBD1. The sample consisted of PBMCs. For the CDR3, the DNA is TGTGCCAGCAGCTTAGGGACAGGGGTGAACACTGAAGCTTTCTTT. Residues: CASSLGTGVNTEAFF.